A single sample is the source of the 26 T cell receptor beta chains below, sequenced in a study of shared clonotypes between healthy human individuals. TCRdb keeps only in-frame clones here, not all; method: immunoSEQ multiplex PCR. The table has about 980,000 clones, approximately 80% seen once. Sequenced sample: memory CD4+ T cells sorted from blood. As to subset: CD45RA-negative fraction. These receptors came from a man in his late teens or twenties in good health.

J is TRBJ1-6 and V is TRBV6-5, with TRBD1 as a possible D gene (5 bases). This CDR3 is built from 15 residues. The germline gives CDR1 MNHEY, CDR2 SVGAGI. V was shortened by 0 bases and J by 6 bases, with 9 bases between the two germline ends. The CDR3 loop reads CASSYSPGVNSPLHF. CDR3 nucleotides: TGTGCCAGCAGTTACTCACCGGGGGTTAATTCACCCCTCCACTTT.

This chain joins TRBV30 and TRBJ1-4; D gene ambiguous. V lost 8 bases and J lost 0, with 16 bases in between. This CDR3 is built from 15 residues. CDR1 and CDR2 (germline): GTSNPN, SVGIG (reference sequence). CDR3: CAGAPIGATNEKLFF. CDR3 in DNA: TGTGCCGGCGCTCCGATTGGAGCAACTAATGAAAAACTGTTTTTT.

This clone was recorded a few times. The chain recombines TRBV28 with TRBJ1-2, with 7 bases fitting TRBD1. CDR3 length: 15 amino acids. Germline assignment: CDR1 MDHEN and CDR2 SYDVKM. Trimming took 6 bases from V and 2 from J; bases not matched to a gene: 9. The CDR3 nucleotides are TGTGCCAGCAGACAATCAGGGGGAGTAAACTATGGCTACACCTTC. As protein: CASRQSGGVNYGYTF.

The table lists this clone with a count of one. The CDR3 region has the DNA TGCGCCAGCAGCTTGGAGCCCAGGGCGGGGACAAACACCATATATTTT. Amino acid sequence: CASSLEPRAGTNTIYF. The gene calls are TRBV5-1 and TRBJ1-3; D is perhaps TRBD1 (5 bases). CDR1 and CDR2 from the germline V gene are SGHRS and YFSETQ. V lost 0 bases and J 6 bases, leaving 16 bases between the germline ends. The CDR3 spans 16 residues.

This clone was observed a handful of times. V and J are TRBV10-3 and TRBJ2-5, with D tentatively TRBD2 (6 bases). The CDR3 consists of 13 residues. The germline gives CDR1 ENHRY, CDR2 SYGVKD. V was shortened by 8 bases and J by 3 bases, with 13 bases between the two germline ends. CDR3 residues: CAIGLRGEETQYF. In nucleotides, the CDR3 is TGTGCCATCGGACTACGGGGCGAAGAGACCCAGTACTTC.

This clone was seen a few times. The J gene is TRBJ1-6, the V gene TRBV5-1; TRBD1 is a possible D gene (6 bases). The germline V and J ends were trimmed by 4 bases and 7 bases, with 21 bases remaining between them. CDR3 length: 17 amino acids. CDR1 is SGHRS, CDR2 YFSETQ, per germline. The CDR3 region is CASSPRRLGQGNSPLHF. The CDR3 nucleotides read TGCGCCAGCAGCCCTAGAAGGTTGGGTCAGGGGAATTCACCCCTCCACTTT.

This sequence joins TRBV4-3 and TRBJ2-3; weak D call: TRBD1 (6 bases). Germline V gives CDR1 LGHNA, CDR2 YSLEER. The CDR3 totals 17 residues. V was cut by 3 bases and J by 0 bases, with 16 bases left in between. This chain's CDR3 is CASSQGYRDTSTDTQYF. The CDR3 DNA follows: TGCGCCAGCAGCCAGGGATACAGGGATACTAGCACAGATACGCAGTATTTT.

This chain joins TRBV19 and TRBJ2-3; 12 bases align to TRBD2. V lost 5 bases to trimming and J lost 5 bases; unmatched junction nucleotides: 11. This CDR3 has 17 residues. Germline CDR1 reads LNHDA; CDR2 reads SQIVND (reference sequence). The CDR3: CASSPHLAGGKGDTQYF. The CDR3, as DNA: TGTGCCAGTAGTCCCCACCTAGCGGGAGGGAAGGGAGATACGCAGTATTTT.

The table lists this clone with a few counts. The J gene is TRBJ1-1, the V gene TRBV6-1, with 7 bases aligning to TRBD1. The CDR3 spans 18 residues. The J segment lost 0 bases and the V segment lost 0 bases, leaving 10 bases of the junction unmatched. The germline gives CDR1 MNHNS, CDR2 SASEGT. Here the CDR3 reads CASSEALRQGGMNTEAFF. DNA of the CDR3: TGTGCCAGCAGTGAAGCGCTTAGGCAGGGGGGGATGAACACTGAAGCTTTCTTT.

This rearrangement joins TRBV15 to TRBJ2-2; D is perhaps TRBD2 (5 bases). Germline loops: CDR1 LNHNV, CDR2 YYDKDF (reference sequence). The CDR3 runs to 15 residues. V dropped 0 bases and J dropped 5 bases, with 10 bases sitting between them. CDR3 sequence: CATSRDESGTGELFF. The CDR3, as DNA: TGTGCCACCAGCAGAGATGAGAGCGGAACCGGGGAGCTGTTTTTT.

The CDR3 is CASTRTGGTGNTIYF. The CDR3 region has the DNA TGTGCCAGCACGAGGACAGGGGGCACAGGAAACACCATATATTTT. The V and J genes are TRBV5-4 and TRBJ1-3, with 11 positions matching TRBD1. The CDR3 runs to 15 residues. The V gene end was trimmed by 6 bases and the J gene end by 4 bases; junction bases not matched to a gene: 6. Germline CDR1 SGHNT, CDR2 YYREEE (reference sequence).

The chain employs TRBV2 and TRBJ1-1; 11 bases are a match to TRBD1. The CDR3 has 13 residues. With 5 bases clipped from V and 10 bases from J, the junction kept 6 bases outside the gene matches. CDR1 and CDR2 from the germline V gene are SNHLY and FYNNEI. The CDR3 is CASSLGQGVIAFF. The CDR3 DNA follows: TGTGCCAGCAGTCTGGGACAGGGGGTGATAGCTTTCTTT.

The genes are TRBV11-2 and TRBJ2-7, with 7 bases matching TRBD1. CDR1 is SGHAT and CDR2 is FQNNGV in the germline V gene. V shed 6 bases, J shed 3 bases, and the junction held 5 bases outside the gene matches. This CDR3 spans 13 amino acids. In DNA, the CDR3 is TGTGCCAGCAGTTCCTGGGACAGCTACGAGCAGTACTTC. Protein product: CASSSWDSYEQYF.

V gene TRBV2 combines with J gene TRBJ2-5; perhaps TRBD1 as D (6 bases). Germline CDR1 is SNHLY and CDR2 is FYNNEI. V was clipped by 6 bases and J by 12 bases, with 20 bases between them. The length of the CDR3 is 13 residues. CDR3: CASRAGIQGPKYF. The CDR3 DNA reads TGTGCCAGCAGGGCCGGGATACAGGGCCCCAAGTACTTC.

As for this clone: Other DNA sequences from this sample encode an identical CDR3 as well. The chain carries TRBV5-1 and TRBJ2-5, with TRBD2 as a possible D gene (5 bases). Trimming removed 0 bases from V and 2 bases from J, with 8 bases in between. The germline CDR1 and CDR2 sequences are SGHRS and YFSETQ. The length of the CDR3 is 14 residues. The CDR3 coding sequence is TGCGCCAGCAGCTTGGCCGGCGGGCAAGAGACCCAGTACTTC. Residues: CASSLAGGQETQYF. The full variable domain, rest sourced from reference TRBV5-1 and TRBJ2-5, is KAGVTQTPRYLIKTRGQQVTLSCSPISGHRSVSWYQQTPGQGLQFLFEYFSETQRNKGNFPGRFSGRQFSNSRSEMNVSTLELGDSALYLCASSLAGGQETQYFGPGTRLLVL.

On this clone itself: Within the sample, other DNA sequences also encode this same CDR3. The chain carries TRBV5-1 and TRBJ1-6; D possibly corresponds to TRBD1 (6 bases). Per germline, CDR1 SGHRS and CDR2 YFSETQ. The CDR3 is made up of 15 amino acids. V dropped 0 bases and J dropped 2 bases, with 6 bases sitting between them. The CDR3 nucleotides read TGCGCCAGCAGCTTGGAGGGGGCCTATAATTCACCCCTCCACTTT. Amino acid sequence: CASSLEGAYNSPLHF.

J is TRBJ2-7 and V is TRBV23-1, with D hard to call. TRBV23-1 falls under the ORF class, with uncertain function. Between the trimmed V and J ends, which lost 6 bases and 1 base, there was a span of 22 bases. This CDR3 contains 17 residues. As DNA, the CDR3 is TGCGCCAGCAGCCCTCGAGGCCAGCAGGAAGAATCCTACGAGCAGTACTTC. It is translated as CASSPRGQQEESYEQYF.

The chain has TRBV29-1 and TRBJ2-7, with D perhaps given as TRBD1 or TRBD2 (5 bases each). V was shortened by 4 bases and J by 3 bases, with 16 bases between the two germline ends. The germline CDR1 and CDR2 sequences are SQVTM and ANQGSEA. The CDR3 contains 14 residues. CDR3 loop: CSVADLLRGYEQYF. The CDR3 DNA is TGCAGCGTTGCCGACCTCTTGAGGGGCTACGAGCAGTACTTC.

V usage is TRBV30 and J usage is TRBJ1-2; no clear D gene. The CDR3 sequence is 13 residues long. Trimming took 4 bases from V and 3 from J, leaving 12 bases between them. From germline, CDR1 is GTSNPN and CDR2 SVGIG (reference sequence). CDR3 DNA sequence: TGTGCCTGGATGGAAAGACTAGACTATGGCTACACCTTC. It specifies CAWMERLDYGYTF.

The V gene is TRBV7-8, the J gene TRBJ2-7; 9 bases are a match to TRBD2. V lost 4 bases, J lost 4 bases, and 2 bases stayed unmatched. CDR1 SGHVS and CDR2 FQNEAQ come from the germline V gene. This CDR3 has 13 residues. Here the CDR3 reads CASSYSGRYEQYF. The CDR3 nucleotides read TGTGCCAGCAGCTACAGCGGGAGGTACGAGCAGTACTTC.

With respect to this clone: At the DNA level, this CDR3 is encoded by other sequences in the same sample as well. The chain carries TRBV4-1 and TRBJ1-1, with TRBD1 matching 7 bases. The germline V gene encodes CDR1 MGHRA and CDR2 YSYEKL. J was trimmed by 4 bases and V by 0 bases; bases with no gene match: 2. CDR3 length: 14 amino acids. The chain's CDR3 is CASSQDRGITEAFF. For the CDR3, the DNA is TGCGCCAGCAGCCAAGACAGGGGGATCACTGAAGCTTTCTTT.

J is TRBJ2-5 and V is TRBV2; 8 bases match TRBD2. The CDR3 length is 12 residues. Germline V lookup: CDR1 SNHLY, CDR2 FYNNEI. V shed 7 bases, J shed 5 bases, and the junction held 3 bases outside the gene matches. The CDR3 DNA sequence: TGTGCCAGCAACAGACTAGCGGAGACCCAGTACTTC. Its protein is CASNRLAETQYF.

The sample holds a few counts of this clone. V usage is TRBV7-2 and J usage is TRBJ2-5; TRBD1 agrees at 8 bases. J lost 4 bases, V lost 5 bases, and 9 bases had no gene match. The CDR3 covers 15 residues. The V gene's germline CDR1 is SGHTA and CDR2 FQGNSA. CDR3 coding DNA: TGTGCCAGCAGCCCCGGACAGGGAGAGACAGAGACCCAGTACTTC. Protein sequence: CASSPGQGETETQYF.

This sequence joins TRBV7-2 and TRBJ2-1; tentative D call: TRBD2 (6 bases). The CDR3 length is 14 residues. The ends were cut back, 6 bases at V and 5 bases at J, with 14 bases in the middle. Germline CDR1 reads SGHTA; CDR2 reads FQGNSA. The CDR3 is CASREGGRNNEQFF. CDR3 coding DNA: TGTGCCAGCAGAGAGGGAGGACGAAACAATGAGCAGTTCTTC.

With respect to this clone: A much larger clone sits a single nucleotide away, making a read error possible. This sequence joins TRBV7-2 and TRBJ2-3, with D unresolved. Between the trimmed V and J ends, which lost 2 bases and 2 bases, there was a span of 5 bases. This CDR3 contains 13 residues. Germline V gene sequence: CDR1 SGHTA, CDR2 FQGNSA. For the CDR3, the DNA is TGTGCCAGCAGCTTACAGCCCACAGATACGCAGTATTTT. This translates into CASSLQPTDTQYF.

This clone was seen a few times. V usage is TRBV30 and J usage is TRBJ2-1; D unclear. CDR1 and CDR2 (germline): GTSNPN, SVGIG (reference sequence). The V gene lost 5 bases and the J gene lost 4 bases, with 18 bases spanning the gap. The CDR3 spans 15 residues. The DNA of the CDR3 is TGTGCCTGGTCTCGGCCGCTTCAGGCTTACAATGAGCAGTTCTTC. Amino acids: CAWSRPLQAYNEQFF.